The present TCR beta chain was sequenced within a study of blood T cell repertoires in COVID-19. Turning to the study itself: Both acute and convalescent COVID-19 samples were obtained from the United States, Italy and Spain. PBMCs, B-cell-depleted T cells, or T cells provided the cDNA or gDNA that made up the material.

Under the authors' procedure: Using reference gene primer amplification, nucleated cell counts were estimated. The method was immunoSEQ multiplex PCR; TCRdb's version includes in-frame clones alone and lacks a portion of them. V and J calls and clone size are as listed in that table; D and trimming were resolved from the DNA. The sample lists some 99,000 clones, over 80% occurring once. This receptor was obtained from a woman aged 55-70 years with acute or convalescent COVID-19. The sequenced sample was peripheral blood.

CDR3 residues: CASSIARNTEAFF. For the CDR3, the DNA is TGTGCCAGTAGTATCGCTAGGAACACTGAAGCTTTCTTT. The rearrangement joins TRBV19 to TRBJ1-1; no reliable D call. Germline V gene data show CDR1 as LNHDA and CDR2 as SQIVND (reference sequence). Trimming left V 3 bases short and J 1 base short, with 6 bases between. The length of the CDR3 is 13 residues.